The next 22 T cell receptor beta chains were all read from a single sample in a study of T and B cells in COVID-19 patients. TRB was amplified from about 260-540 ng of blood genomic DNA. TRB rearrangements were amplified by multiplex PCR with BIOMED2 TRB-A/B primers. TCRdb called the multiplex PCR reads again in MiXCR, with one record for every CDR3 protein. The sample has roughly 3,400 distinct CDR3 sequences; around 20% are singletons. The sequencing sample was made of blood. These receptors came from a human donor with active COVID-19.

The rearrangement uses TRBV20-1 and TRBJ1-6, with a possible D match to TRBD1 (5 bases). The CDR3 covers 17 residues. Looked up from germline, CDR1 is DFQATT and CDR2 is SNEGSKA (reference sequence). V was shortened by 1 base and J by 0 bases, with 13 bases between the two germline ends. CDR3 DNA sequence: TGCAGTGCTAGAGCCGGGGGTTCGGGCTCCTATAATTCACCCCTCCACTTT. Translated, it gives CSARAGGSGSYNSPLHF.

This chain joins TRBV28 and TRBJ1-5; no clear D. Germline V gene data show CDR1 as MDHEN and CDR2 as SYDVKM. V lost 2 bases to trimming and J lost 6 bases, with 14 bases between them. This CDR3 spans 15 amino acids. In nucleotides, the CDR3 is TGTGCCAGCAGTTTACTCGACGGCGCAGCTCAGCCCCAGCATTTT. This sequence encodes CASSLLDGAAQPQHF.

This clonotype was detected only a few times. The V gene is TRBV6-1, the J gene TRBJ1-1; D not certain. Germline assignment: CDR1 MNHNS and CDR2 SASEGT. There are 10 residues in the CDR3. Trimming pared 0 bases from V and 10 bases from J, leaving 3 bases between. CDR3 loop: CASSEARAFF. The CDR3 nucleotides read TGTGCCAGCAGTGAAGCGCGAGCTTTCTTT.

Written as DNA, the CDR3 is TGTGCCAGCAGGACCCTAGCGGGGGGGCTCTACAATGAGCAGTTCTTC. Residues: CASRTLAGGLYNEQFF. V usage is TRBV6-5 and J usage is TRBJ2-1, with 12 bases matching TRBD2. This CDR3 contains 16 residues. Germline trimming cut 6 bases from V and 3 bases from J; bases unmatched to any gene: 6. Germline V gene data show CDR1 as MNHEY and CDR2 as SVGAGI.

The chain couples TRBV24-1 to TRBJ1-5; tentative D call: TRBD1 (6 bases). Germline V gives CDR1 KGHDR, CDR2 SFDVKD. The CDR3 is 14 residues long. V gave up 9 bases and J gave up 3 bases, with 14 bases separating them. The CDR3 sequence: CATRPPGANQPQHF. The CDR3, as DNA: TGTGCCACCCGACCACCAGGGGCCAATCAGCCCCAGCATTTT.

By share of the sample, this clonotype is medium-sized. This CDR3 reads CASSRTTGGNQPQHF. The CDR3 coding sequence is TGTGCCAGCAGTCGCACTACAGGGGGCAATCAGCCCCAGCATTTT. This chain links TRBV6-5 with TRBJ1-5, with TRBD1 matching 7 bases. V shed 5 bases, J shed 2 bases, and the junction held 6 bases outside the gene matches. Germline V gene data show CDR1 as MNHEY and CDR2 as SVGAGI. This CDR3 is built from 15 residues.

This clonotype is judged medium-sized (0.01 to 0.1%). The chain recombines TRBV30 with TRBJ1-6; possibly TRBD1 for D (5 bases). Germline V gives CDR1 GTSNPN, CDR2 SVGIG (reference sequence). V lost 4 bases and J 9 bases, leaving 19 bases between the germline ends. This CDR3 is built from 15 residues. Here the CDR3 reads CAWTASRRGSSPLHF. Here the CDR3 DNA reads TGTGCCTGGACTGCGAGTCGGAGGGGTAGTTCACCCCTCCACTTT. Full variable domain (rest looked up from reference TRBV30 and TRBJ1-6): SQTIHQWPATLVQPVGSPLSLECTVEGTSNPNLYWYRQAAGRGLQLLFYSVGIGQISSEVPQNLSASRPQDRQFILSSKKLLLSDSGFYLCAWTASRRGSSPLHFGNGTRLTVT.

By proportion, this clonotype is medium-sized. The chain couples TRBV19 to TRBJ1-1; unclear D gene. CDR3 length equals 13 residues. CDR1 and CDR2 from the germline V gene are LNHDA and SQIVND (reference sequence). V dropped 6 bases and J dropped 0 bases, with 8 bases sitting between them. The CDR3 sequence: CASSDYMNTEAFF. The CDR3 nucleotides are TGTGCCAGTAGCGATTACATGAACACTGAAGCTTTCTTT.

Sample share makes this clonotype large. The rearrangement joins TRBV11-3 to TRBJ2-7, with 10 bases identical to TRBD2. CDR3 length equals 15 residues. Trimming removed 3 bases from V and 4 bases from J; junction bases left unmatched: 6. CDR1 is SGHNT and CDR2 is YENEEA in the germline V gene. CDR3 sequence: CASSLNSGRTYEQYF. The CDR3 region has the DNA TGTGCCAGCAGCTTGAATAGCGGGAGGACGTACGAGCAGTACTTC.

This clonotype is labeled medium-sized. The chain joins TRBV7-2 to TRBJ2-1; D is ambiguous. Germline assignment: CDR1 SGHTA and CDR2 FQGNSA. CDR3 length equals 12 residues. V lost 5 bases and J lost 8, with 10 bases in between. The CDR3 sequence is CASSPQQYEQFF. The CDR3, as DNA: TGTGCCAGCAGCCCTCAGCAGTATGAGCAGTTCTTC. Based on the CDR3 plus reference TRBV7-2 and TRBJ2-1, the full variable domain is GAGVSQSPSNKVTEKGKDVELRCDPISGHTALYWYRQSLGQGLEFLIYFQGNSAPDKSGLPSDRFSAERTGGSVSTLTIQRTQQEDSAVYLCASSPQQYEQFFGPGTRLTVL.

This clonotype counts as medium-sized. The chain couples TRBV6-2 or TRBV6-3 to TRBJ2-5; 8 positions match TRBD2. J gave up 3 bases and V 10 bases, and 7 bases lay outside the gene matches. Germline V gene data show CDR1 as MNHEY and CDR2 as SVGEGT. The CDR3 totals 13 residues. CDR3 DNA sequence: TGTGCCACCTCGGGGGGGGCGAAAGAGACCCAGTACTTC. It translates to CATSGGAKETQYF.

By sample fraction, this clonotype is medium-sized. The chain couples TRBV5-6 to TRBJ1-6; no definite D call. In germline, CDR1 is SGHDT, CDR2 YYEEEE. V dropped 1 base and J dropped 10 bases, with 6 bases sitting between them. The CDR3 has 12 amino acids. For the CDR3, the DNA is TGTGCCAGCAGCTTGTTCAAATCACCCCTCCACTTT. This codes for CASSLFKSPLHF.

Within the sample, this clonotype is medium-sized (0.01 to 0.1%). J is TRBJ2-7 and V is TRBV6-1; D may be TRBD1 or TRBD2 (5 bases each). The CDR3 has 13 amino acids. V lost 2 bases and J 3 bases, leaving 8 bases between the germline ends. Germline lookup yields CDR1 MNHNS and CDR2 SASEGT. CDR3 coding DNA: TGTGCCAGCAGTGAAAGGGACGGCTACGAGCAGTACTTC. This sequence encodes CASSERDGYEQYF.

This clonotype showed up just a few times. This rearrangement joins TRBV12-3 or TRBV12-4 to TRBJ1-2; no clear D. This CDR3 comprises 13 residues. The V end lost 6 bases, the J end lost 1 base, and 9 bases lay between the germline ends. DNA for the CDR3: TGTGCCAGCAGCTCCTCCAATAACTATGGCTACACCTTC. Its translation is CASSSSNNYGYTF.

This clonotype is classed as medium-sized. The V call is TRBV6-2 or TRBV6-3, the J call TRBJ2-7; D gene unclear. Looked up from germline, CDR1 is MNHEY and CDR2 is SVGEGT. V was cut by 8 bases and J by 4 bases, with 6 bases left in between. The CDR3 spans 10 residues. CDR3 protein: CASRDYEQYF. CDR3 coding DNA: TGTGCCAGCCGCGATTACGAGCAGTACTTC.

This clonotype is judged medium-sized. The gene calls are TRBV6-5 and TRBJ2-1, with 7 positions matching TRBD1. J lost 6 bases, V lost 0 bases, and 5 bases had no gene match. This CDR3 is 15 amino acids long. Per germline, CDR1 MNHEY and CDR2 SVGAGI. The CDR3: CASSYSDRTPNEQFF. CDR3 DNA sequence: TGTGCCAGCAGTTACTCGGACAGGACGCCCAATGAGCAGTTCTTC.

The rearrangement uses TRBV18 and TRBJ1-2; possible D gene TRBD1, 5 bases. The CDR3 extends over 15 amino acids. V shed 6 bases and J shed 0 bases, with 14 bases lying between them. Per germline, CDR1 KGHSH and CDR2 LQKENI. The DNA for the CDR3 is TGTGCCAGCTCCCTCGGGACCGCCTCTAACTATGGCTACACCTTC. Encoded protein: CASSLGTASNYGYTF.

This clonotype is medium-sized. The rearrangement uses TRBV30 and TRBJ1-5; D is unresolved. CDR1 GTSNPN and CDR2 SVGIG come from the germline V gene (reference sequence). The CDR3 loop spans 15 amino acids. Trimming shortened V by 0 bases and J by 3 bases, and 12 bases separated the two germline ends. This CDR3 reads CAWSVRPGYNQPQHF. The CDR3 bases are TGTGCCTGGAGTGTACGTCCGGGTTACAATCAGCCCCAGCATTTT.

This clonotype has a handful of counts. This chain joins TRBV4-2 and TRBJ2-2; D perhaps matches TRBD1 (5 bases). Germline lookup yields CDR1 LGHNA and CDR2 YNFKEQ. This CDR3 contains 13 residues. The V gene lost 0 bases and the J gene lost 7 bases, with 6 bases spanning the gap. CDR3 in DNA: TGTGCCAGCAGCCAAGAAGACAGCGGGGAGCTGTTTTTT. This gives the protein CASSQEDSGELFF.

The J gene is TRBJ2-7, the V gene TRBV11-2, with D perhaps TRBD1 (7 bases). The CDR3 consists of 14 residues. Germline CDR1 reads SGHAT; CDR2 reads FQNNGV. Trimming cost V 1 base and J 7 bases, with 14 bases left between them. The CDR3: CASSLGRGDTEQYF. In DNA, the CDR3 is TGTGCCAGCAGCTTAGGCAGGGGGGATACAGAGCAGTACTTC. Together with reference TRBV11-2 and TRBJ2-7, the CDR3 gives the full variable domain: EAGVAQSPRYKIIEKRQSVAFWCNPISGHATLYWYQQILGQGPKLLIQFQNNGVVDDSQLPKDRFSAERLKGVDSTLKIQPAKLEDSAVYLCASSLGRGDTEQYFGPGTRLTVT.

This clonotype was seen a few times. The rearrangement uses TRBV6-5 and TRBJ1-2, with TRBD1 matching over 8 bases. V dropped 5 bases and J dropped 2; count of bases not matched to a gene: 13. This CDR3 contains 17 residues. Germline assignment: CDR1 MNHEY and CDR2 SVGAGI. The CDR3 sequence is CASSTPRTGIQNYGYTF. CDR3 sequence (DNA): TGTGCCAGCAGTACCCCCCGGACAGGGATACAAAACTATGGCTACACCTTC.

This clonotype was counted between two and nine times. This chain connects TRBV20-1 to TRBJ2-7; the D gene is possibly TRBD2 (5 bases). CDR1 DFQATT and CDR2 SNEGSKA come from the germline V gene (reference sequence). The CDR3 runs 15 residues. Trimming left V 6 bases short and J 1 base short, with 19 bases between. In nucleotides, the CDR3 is TGCAGTGCCCGAACACTAGGCCCATCTTCCTACGAGCAGTACTTC. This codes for CSARTLGPSSYEQYF.